This T cell receptor beta chain was found in a study of cytomegalovirus exposure and HLA in healthy donors. Study-wide points: CMV antigen specificity of three CMV-associated chains was confirmed in vitro.

This clone was recorded once. Its antigen remains unknown. The V gene end was trimmed by 2 bases and the J gene end by 9 bases; junction bases not matched to a gene: 10. The CDR3 runs to 15 residues. Germline CDR1 and CDR2: SGHTA and FQGNSA. Method: immunoSEQ multiplex PCR; TCRdb's copy keeps in-frame clones and lacks some. The data hold over 110,000 clones, with 70% to 90% observed a single time. The TCR originated in a man between 18 and 35 years old in good health and CMV-seronegative. Sequenced sample: PBMCs. This chain joins TRBV7-2 and TRBJ2-1, with 7 bases that match TRBD2. CDR3 in DNA: TGTGCCAGCAGCTTAAGGACTAGTAGTAGCGCTGAGCAGTTCTTC. Residues: CASSLRTSSSAEQFF.